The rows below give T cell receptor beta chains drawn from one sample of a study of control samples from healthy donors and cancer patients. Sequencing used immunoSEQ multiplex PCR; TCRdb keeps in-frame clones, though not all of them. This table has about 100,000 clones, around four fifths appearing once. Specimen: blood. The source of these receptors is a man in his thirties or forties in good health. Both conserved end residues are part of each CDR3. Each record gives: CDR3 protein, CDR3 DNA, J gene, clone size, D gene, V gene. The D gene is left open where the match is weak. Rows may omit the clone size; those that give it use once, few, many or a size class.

CDR3 protein: CASSEGGLNEKLFF
CDR3 DNA: TGCGCCAGCAGCGAGGGGGGACTTAATGAAAAACTGTTTTTT
J gene: TRBJ1-4
clone size: -
D gene: -
V gene: TRBV5-1

CDR3 protein: CASSPGTGPYGYTF
CDR3 DNA: TGTGCCAGCAGCCCTGGGACAGGGCCCTATGGCTACACCTTC
J gene: TRBJ1-2
clone size: -
D gene: TRBD1
V gene: TRBV5-5

CDR3 protein: CASSLDRGAEAFF
CDR3 DNA: TGTGCCAGCAGCTTAGACAGGGGCGCTGAAGCTTTCTTT
J gene: TRBJ1-1
clone size: -
D gene: TRBD1
V gene: TRBV11-1

CDR3 protein: CSAIEGARNSPLHF
CDR3 DNA: TGCAGTGCTATTGAGGGGGCAAGAAATTCACCCCTCCACTTT
J gene: TRBJ1-6
clone size: -
D gene: TRBD1
V gene: TRBV20-1

CDR3 protein: CASSLWGASEAFF
CDR3 DNA: TGCGCCAGCAGCTTGTGGGGGGCCAGTGAAGCTTTCTTT
J gene: TRBJ1-1
clone size: -
D gene: -
V gene: TRBV5-1

CDR3 protein: CASSLDVGSGANVLTF
CDR3 DNA: TGCGCCAGCAGCTTGGATGTGGGCTCTGGGGCCAACGTCCTGACTTTC
J gene: TRBJ2-6
clone size: -
D gene: -
V gene: TRBV5-1

CDR3 protein: CASSQDEGLEQYF
CDR3 DNA: TGTGCCAGCAGCCAAGATGAGGGTCTCGAGCAGTACTTC
J gene: TRBJ2-7
clone size: -
D gene: -
V gene: TRBV4-2

CDR3 protein: CASSLWGQGLRNTEAFF
CDR3 DNA: TGTGCCAGCAGCTTATGGGGACAGGGGTTGCGGAACACTGAAGCTTTCTTT
J gene: TRBJ1-1
clone size: few
D gene: TRBD1
V gene: TRBV11-2

CDR3 protein: CASSLGYTEAFF
CDR3 DNA: TGTGCCAGCAGCTTAGGATATACTGAAGCTTTCTTT
J gene: TRBJ1-1
clone size: -
D gene: -
V gene: TRBV7-9

CDR3 protein: CATSRDAFTDTQYF
CDR3 DNA: TGTGCCACCAGCAGAGATGCTTTTACAGATACGCAGTATTTT
J gene: TRBJ2-3
clone size: -
D gene: -
V gene: TRBV15

CDR3 protein: CASSQATGRSYEQYF
CDR3 DNA: TGTGCCAGCAGCCAAGCAACTGGGAGGTCCTACGAGCAGTACTTC
J gene: TRBJ2-7
clone size: -
D gene: -
V gene: TRBV3-1/TRBV3-2

CDR3 protein: CAISESATGLNYGYTF
CDR3 DNA: TGTGCCATCAGTGAGTCCGCGACAGGGTTAAACTATGGCTACACCTTC
J gene: TRBJ1-2
clone size: -
D gene: TRBD1
V gene: TRBV10-3

CDR3 protein: CASSQGTYGYTF
CDR3 DNA: TGTGCCAGCAGCCAGGGGACCTATGGCTACACCTTC
J gene: TRBJ1-2
clone size: -
D gene: -
V gene: TRBV6-5

CDR3 protein: CASSESPQGARTEAFF
CDR3 DNA: TGTGCCAGCAGTGAATCCCCACAGGGGGCGCGTACTGAAGCTTTCTTT
J gene: TRBJ1-1
clone size: many
D gene: TRBD1
V gene: TRBV6-1

CDR3 protein: CASRKGTTEAFF
CDR3 DNA: TGTGCCAGCAGAAAGGGGACCACTGAAGCTTTCTTT
J gene: TRBJ1-1
clone size: many
D gene: -
V gene: TRBV25-1

CDR3 protein: CASSASLTTPLHF
CDR3 DNA: TGTGCCAGCAGCGCCAGCCTCACTACACCCCTCCACTTT
J gene: TRBJ1-6
clone size: once
D gene: -
V gene: TRBV9

CDR3 protein: CASSRGQGTSGAGELFF
CDR3 DNA: TGTGCCAGCAGCCGAGGGCAGGGGACTAGCGGGGCCGGGGAGCTGTTTTTT
J gene: TRBJ2-2
clone size: -
D gene: TRBD2
V gene: TRBV4-2

CDR3 protein: CAISESSQGFGTDTQYF
CDR3 DNA: TGTGCCATCAGTGAAAGCTCCCAGGGCTTCGGCACAGATACGCAGTATTTT
J gene: TRBJ2-3
clone size: -
D gene: -
V gene: TRBV10-3

CDR3 protein: CASSYGGPLHF
CDR3 DNA: TGTGCCAGCAGTTACGGGGGGCCCCTCCACTTT
J gene: TRBJ1-6
clone size: -
D gene: -
V gene: TRBV6-6

CDR3 protein: CATSAPGENTEAFF
CDR3 DNA: TGTGCCACCAGTGCGCCAGGGGAGAACACTGAAGCTTTCTTT
J gene: TRBJ1-1
clone size: -
D gene: -
V gene: TRBV24-1

CDR3 protein: CASSIEGYKRGDVYNEQFF
CDR3 DNA: TGTGCCAGTAGTATAGAGGGGTACAAGCGGGGGGATGTGTACAATGAGCAGTTCTTC
J gene: TRBJ2-1
clone size: -
D gene: TRBD2
V gene: TRBV19

CDR3 protein: CASSYGTSGYEQYF
CDR3 DNA: TGTGCCAGCAGTTACGGGACTAGCGGGTACGAGCAGTACTTC
J gene: TRBJ2-7
clone size: -
D gene: TRBD2
V gene: TRBV6-6

CDR3 protein: CASSPRGLLGGYTF
CDR3 DNA: TGTGCCAGCAGCCCTCGGGGGTTGTTAGGCGGCTACACCTTC
J gene: TRBJ1-2
clone size: -
D gene: -
V gene: TRBV5-6